This paragraph covers one TCR beta chain sequence. Its antigen remains undetermined. No much larger clone is present one base from it, and per-base qualities are unavailable. Using the deep immunoSEQ assay, TCR CDR3 regions were amplified from genomic DNA by multiplex PCR. For each cell subset, the extracted genomic DNA was distributed evenly across all wells of several immunoSEQ 96-well plates, and each plate served as one replicate. For sorted subsets, around 200 ng genomic DNA, equal to 30,000 or so T cell genomes, was loaded into each replicate PCR. Purified libraries were quantified with a Qubit 3.0 fluorometer, sized on a Bioanalyzer 2100, and re-quantified with the KAPA Library Quantification kit. A separate single-read 150-cycle Illumina NextSeq 550 flow cell was used to sequence each immunoSEQ 96-well plate. Concerning the study's data processing: Because the immunoSEQ output included only junctional sequences and no quality scores, the filtering could not be the same as the filtering used for full-length reads. Sequences were annotated with PyIR, a Python wrapper for IgBLAST v1.9, using IMGT germline references to assign V/J genes and CDR3. Reads with weak V/J assignments (E-value above 1e-6), missing CDR3, stop codons, out-of-frame junctions, or ambiguous translated residues were removed. V3J clonotypes were defined as sequences sharing an identical inferred V gene, J gene, and CDR3 amino acid sequence. To compute the percentage overlap between repertoires, the number of shared unique clonotypes was divided by the size of the smaller repertoire. RTK rarefaction, the Chao1 estimator, and Recon v2.1 estimates of unobserved clonotypes were used to assess repertoire richness. OLGA was used to compute generation probabilities for all TCRbeta clonotypes that the gDNA method yielded from a handful of donors. TCRdb's version of the immuneACCESS table is confined to in-frame rearrangements and falls short of the full clone set. An unresolved V gene accounts for under half of the shortfall where checked; the remainder is of unknown origin. The DNA was the basis for D and trimming; V, J and clone size are from that table. In this sample the table shows 1,400,000 or so clones, around 98.5% of which occur a single time. The ten most abundant clones make up around 0.33% of the sample.

The CDR3 numbers 19 residues from cysteine through phenylalanine. Solely the CDR3 DNA is kept, with 57 bases framed from the first base. The V end loses 10 bases and the J end loses 5 bases, and a stretch of 33 bases separates them. The germline V gene gives CDR1 as SGHAT and CDR2 as FQNNGV. The donors were healthy, HIV-negative adults who had no recently reported acute infections or vaccinations. All donors were Caucasian adults living in Nashville, Tennessee, USA. CD4+ T cells were enriched through magnetic negative selection, after which naive cells were positively selected on CD45RA and the remaining negative fraction served as the memory subset. After blood collection by leukapheresis, PBMCs were isolated using Ficoll-Histopaque density gradient centrifugation and then cryopreserved in the vapor phase of liquid nitrogen. Analytical flow cytometry was used to check the purity and quantity of each magnetically sorted T cell population. Each sorted fraction had its genomic DNA isolated and then quantified by UV absorbance on a Nanodrop 2000c.

These data originate in a study of shared clonotypes between healthy human individuals (dated by TCRdb to the early 2020s). Context from the whole study: The cohort comprised a couple of women and a few men aged 18 to 49 years. To increase sequencing depth and limit assay-specific biases, TCR repertoire library preparation and sequencing were carried out by different laboratories using diverse techniques. Between about 0.9 and 9 billion PBMCs per donor were obtained by leukapheresis. For each donor, three plates each were used for CD4 naive and CD4 memory, two plates were used for CD8 naive, and one plate was used for CD8 memory. The study deeply sequenced blood TCR repertoires of about 5 healthy adults to estimate repertoire size and the extent of clonotype sharing between individuals. What the work shows at the level of the full study, not this receptor alone: Higher generation probabilities were observed for clonotypes shared by all four sorted-subset donors than for non-shared clonotypes. The genetic and exposure-history diversity represented was limited by the small number of donors. Estimated clonotype richness was generally larger for naive than for memory subsets. Incomplete sequencing was indicated by rarefaction of sorted-subset datasets, despite the large sequencing depth. Pairwise subsampling indicated that sequencing depth was expected to affect the degree of clonotype sharing among donors. Sampling was restricted to blood, and TCR repertoires in tissue are likely to differ from TCR repertoires in blood. Across several donors, about 5% of naive CD4, roughly 3.8% of naive CD8, about 2.3% of memory CD4, and about 0.44% of memory CD8 clonotypes were shared.

The sample taken for sequencing was naive CD4+ T cells sorted from blood. In light of the paper, this sample's cell subset or site label describes: CD45RA+ positively selected. This receptor was taken from a young man in good health. The chain was built from TRBV11-2 and TRBJ2-1, with a tentative D gene TRBD2 over 6 matching bases. The DNA is as follows: TGTGCCACTCAGGAGTTTTCGGTTGGCCTTACGGGAGAAAACAATGAGCAGTTCTTC. This translates into CATQEFSVGLTGENNEQFF.